What follows are 26 T cell receptor beta chains derived from one specimen sequenced in a study of cytomegalovirus exposure and HLA in healthy donors. Primers included in the PCR were 60 Vbeta and 13 Jbeta primers. Assay: immunoSEQ multiplex PCR; the TCRdb copy retains only in-frame clones and omits some. The data contain 100,000 to 150,000 clones, about 82% of them singletons. The material sequenced was PBMCs. These TCRs come from a man aged 45-65 years in good health and CMV-seronegative.

V and J are TRBV7-9 and TRBJ2-5; 7 positions match TRBD1. CDR1 and CDR2 (germline): SEHNR, FQNEAQ (reference sequence). The CDR3 is 15 residues long. After removal of 5 bases from V and 2 bases from J, the junction contained 8 bases not matched to a gene. CDR3 region: CASSPTGTAQETQYF. DNA for the CDR3: TGTGCCAGCAGCCCCACCGGGACAGCACAAGAGACCCAGTACTTC.

This sequence joins TRBV27 and TRBJ2-7; D may be TRBD2 (7 bases). The CDR3 length is 15 residues. Trimming removed 8 bases from V and 5 bases from J, with 22 bases in between. Per the germline V gene, CDR1 is MNHEY and CDR2 is SMNVEV (reference sequence). CDR3 in amino acids: CASPNGGAERNEQYF. Written as DNA, the CDR3 is TGTGCCAGCCCAAATGGGGGGGCTGAAAGGAACGAGCAGTACTTC.

This clone was seen a handful of times. The chain carries TRBV18 and TRBJ2-1, with 8 bases that match TRBD2. J was trimmed by 4 bases and V by 6 bases; bases with no gene match: 5. Germline-derived CDR1 and CDR2 are KGHSH and LQKENI. CDR3 size: 14 residues. The CDR3 DNA follows: TGTGCCAGCTCCGGGGGGGGCAGGTACAATGAGCAGTTCTTC. Translated, it gives CASSGGGRYNEQFF.

This rearrangement joins TRBV10-1 to TRBJ1-4; D not resolved. Germline loops: CDR1 WNHNN, CDR2 SYGVQD (reference sequence). This CDR3 is 15 amino acids long. V was trimmed by 0 bases and J by 3 bases, leaving 8 bases between them. CDR3 residues: CASSESSGANEKLFF. In DNA form, the CDR3 reads TGCGCCAGCAGTGAGTCTAGCGGTGCTAATGAAAAACTGTTTTTT.

The rearrangement joins TRBV5-6 to TRBJ2-5; maybe TRBD1 (6 bases). Germline V gives CDR1 SGHDT, CDR2 YYEEEE. This CDR3 is built from 14 residues. V was cut by 0 bases and J by 3 bases, with 9 bases left in between. CDR3 in DNA: TGTGCCAGCAGCTTGGGGACAGTGGAAGAGACCCAGTACTTC. It specifies CASSLGTVEETQYF.

The chain is built from TRBV7-2 and TRBJ2-5, with D unresolved. V was cut by 4 bases and J by 5 bases, with 8 bases left in between. The germline V gene has CDR1 SGHTA and CDR2 FQGNSA. This CDR3 is 12 amino acids long. The CDR3 DNA reads TGTGCCAGCAGCTCCACCAGGGAGACCCAGTACTTC. As protein: CASSSTRETQYF.

This clone was picked up one time. Distinct nucleotide sequences in the sample also encode this CDR3. The chain uses TRBV7-2 and TRBJ1-1; no clear D. Germline CDR1 SGHTA, CDR2 FQGNSA. CDR3 length: 12 amino acids. Trimming pared 1 base from V and 9 bases from J, leaving 9 bases between. CDR3 amino acids: CASSLVGGKAFF. CDR3 in DNA: TGTGCCAGCAGCTTAGTAGGAGGCAAAGCTTTCTTT.

The V and J genes are TRBV6-6 and TRBJ2-5; maybe TRBD1 (5 bases). Germline CDR1 reads MNHNY; CDR2 reads SVGAGI (reference sequence). The CDR3 is made up of 16 amino acids. Trimming cost V 2 bases and J 5 bases, with 18 bases left between them. The CDR3 DNA reads TGTGCCAGCAGTTACCGCTCCCAGACAGCATTGGAGACCCAGTACTTC. It encodes CASSYRSQTALETQYF.

This chain connects TRBV5-1 to TRBJ2-1; possible D gene TRBD1, 5 bases. Trimming shortened V by 1 base and J by 0 bases, and 5 bases separated the two germline ends. This CDR3 comprises 14 residues. Germline values: CDR1 SGHRS, CDR2 YFSETQ. For the CDR3, the DNA is TGCGCCAGCAGCTTGACAGGCTCCTACAATGAGCAGTTCTTC. This translates into CASSLTGSYNEQFF.

The chain employs TRBV6-5 and TRBJ2-7; D is unclear. CDR1 and CDR2 from the germline V gene are MNHEY and SVGAGI. CDR3 size: 15 residues. Trimming removed 2 bases from V and 3 bases from J, with 14 bases in between. CDR3: CASSYGPLDLYEQYV. The CDR3 bases are TGTGCCAGCAGTTACGGCCCCCTAGACCTCTACGAGCAGTACGTC.

V is TRBV15 and J is TRBJ1-2; possibly TRBD1 for D (6 bases). Germline V gene lookup returns CDR1 LNHNV and CDR2 YYDKDF (reference sequence). V dropped 0 bases and J dropped 8 bases, with 13 bases sitting between them. The CDR3 has 14 amino acids. The CDR3 DNA reads as TGTGCCACCAGCAGAGACTTGCAGGGGCTAGGCTACACCTTC. Protein sequence: CATSRDLQGLGYTF. Full variable domain (rest looked up from reference TRBV15 and TRBJ1-2): DAMVIQNPRYQVTQFGKPVTLSCSQTLNHNVMYWYQQKSSQAPKLLFHYYDKDFNNEADTPDNFQSRRPNTSFCFLDIRSPGLGDTAMYLCATSRDLQGLGYTFGSGTRLTVV.

The V gene is TRBV6-1, the J gene TRBJ1-5; D gene uncertain. This CDR3 contains 14 residues. The germline V gene encodes CDR1 MNHNS and CDR2 SASEGT. Trimming cost V 4 bases and J 3 bases, with 10 bases left between them. CDR3 nucleotides: TGTGCCAGCAGTGTTCACTACGACAATCAGCCCCAGCATTTT. It specifies CASSVHYDNQPQHF.

This clone has more than one count but fewer than ten. V gene TRBV7-2 combines with J gene TRBJ1-1; D gene ambiguous. Germline V CDR1 and CDR2: SGHTA, FQGNSA. This CDR3 spans 14 amino acids. V was pared by 7 bases and J by 1 base, with 13 bases between. CDR3 nucleotides: TGTGCCAGCAACACGCGGCCTGGGAACACTGAAGCTTTCTTT. Amino acid sequence: CASNTRPGNTEAFF.

Worth noting for this clone: The sample contains more than one DNA sequence encoding this CDR3. This chain links TRBV2 with TRBJ1-6; 7 nucleotides align to TRBD1. The CDR3 has 13 amino acids. The germline V gene has CDR1 SNHLY and CDR2 FYNNEI. Germline trimming cut 6 bases from V and 8 bases from J; bases unmatched to any gene: 4. CDR3 loop: CASSRDRDSPLHF. The CDR3 DNA reads TGTGCCAGCAGCAGGGACAGAGATTCACCCCTCCACTTT.

The V and J genes are TRBV4-2 and TRBJ2-1; the D is unclear. V was shortened by 4 bases and J by 8 bases, with 12 bases between the two germline ends. This CDR3 spans 13 amino acids. The germline CDR1 and CDR2 sequences are LGHNA and YNFKEQ. CDR3 in amino acids: CASSPATVHEQFF. CDR3 nucleotide sequence: TGTGCCAGCAGCCCCGCCACGGTTCATGAGCAGTTCTTC.

This clone was seen more than once but under ten times. J is TRBJ2-3 and V is TRBV30; D is possibly TRBD1 (6 bases). This CDR3 is 14 amino acids long. Per germline, CDR1 GTSNPN and CDR2 SVGIG (reference sequence). Between the trimmed V and J ends, which lost 3 bases and 6 bases, there was a span of 16 bases. The CDR3 reads CAWSKIRQADTQYF. Written as DNA, the CDR3 is TGTGCCTGGAGCAAGATAAGACAGGCGGATACGCAGTATTTT.

J is TRBJ2-5 and V is TRBV5-1; 8 bases map to TRBD2. The V gene end was trimmed by 4 bases and the J gene end by 4 bases; junction bases not matched to a gene: 6. The CDR3 sequence is 14 residues long. CDR1 is SGHRS and CDR2 is YFSETQ in the germline V gene. DNA of the CDR3: TGCGCCAGCAGCCCGGGAGGGTTGAGAGAGACCCAGTACTTC. Translation: CASSPGGLRETQYF.

This chain connects TRBV6-5 to TRBJ1-4; 7 bases line up with TRBD1. From germline, CDR1 is MNHEY and CDR2 SVGAGI. Trimming cost V 6 bases and J 4 bases; bases outside gene matches: 8. CDR3 length: 15 amino acids. The CDR3 is CASRPTGQLNEKLFF. The CDR3 nucleotides read TGTGCCAGCAGGCCGACGGGACAGCTTAATGAAAAACTGTTTTTT.

The rearrangement joins TRBV7-2 to TRBJ2-7; D is undetermined. CDR1 is SGHTA and CDR2 is FQGNSA in the germline V gene. Trimming took 1 base from V and 3 from J, leaving 7 bases between them. The CDR3 has 13 amino acids. This CDR3 reads CASSLGPVYEQYF. The CDR3, as DNA: TGTGCCAGCAGCTTAGGGCCCGTCTACGAGCAGTACTTC.

The chain combines TRBV7-2 with TRBJ1-1; D perhaps matches TRBD1 (5 bases). The germline V gene encodes CDR1 SGHTA and CDR2 FQGNSA. The CDR3 extends over 15 amino acids. The V and J ends lost 4 bases and 0 bases respectively, with 12 bases between them. The CDR3 sequence: CASSSGHILNTEAFF. The DNA for the CDR3 is TGTGCCAGCAGCTCCGGACACATACTGAACACTGAAGCTTTCTTT.

The CDR3 reads CASTLTGGGATEAFF. DNA of the CDR3: TGTGCCAGCACCCTTACGGGGGGGGGCGCGACTGAAGCTTTCTTT. The rearrangement joins TRBV28 to TRBJ1-1; perhaps TRBD1 as D (6 bases). The CDR3 runs 15 residues. V was clipped by 7 bases and J by 5 bases, with 20 bases between them. CDR1 is MDHEN, CDR2 SYDVKM, per germline.

The gene calls are TRBV6-4 and TRBJ1-1; no firm D call. The CDR3 loop spans 14 amino acids. Germline V gene data show CDR1 as MRHNA and CDR2 as SNTAGT. The V gene lost 6 bases and the J gene lost 2 bases, with 13 bases spanning the gap. CDR3 sequence (DNA): TGTGCCAGCAGAGCCTACGGGATTAACACTGAAGCTTTCTTT. Its protein product is CASRAYGINTEAFF.

This clone was seen more than once but under ten times. The chain uses TRBV19 and TRBJ1-5; TRBD1 matches at 7 bases. CDR1 is LNHDA and CDR2 is SQIVND in the germline V gene (reference sequence). V lost 5 bases and J lost 2; bases outside the gene matches: 12. CDR3 length: 17 residues. The CDR3 loop is CASSSPTGNIRNQPQHF. CDR3 DNA: TGTGCCAGTAGTTCCCCGACAGGGAATATACGCAATCAGCCCCAGCATTTT. The variable domain in full, completed from reference TRBV19 and TRBJ1-5, reads DGGITQSPKYLFRKEGQNVTLSCEQNLNHDAMYWYRQDPGQGLRLIYYSQIVNDFQKGDIAEGYSVSREKKESFPLTVTSAQKNPTAFYLCASSSPTGNIRNQPQHFGDGTRLSIL.

The V and J genes are TRBV10-3 and TRBJ2-3; 9 nucleotides align to TRBD1. In germline, CDR1 is ENHRY, CDR2 SYGVKD. The CDR3 consists of 15 residues. J lost 6 bases, V lost 6 bases, and 10 bases had no gene match. CDR3 protein: CAIRQGANSMDTQYF. The CDR3 DNA sequence: TGTGCCATCAGACAGGGGGCTAATTCTATGGATACGCAGTATTTT.

This clone was recorded only once. V usage is TRBV5-1 and J usage is TRBJ2-3; 9 positions match TRBD2. Trimming at V came to 0 bases and at J to 1 base, leaving 9 bases not matched to a gene. Germline V CDR1 and CDR2: SGHRS, YFSETQ. The CDR3 covers 18 residues. The CDR3 nucleotides read TGCGCCAGCAGCTTGGGGACAGCGGGGGGAGACCGCACAGATACGCAGTATTTT. Its translation: CASSLGTAGGDRTDTQYF.

The V and J genes are TRBV2 and TRBJ2-2; D possibly corresponds to TRBD2 (5 bases). The CDR3 runs 13 residues. V shed 4 bases and J shed 2 bases, with 5 bases lying between them. The germline V gene has CDR1 SNHLY and CDR2 FYNNEI. CDR3 in amino acids: CASSAGNTGELFF. The CDR3, as DNA: TGTGCCAGCAGTGCGGGAAACACCGGGGAGCTGTTTTTT.